In its sample, the clone carrying this TCR beta chain was seen many times. Antigen: not known. This entry is derived from a study of regulatory T cells in long-lasting Graves disease. Trimming stripped 3 bases from V and 6 bases from J, with 8 bases between. This CDR3 spans 12 amino acids. Germline lookup yields CDR1 WNHNN and CDR2 SYGVQD (reference sequence). The time point was: newly diagnosed GD, antithyroid drugs for less than 3 months. The TCR library used RNA extracted from PBMCs. Findings and caveats of the study: TRBV28, TRBJ1-2 and TRBJ2-5 were favored in persistent disease.

Sequencing libraries for TCR beta were prepared with iRepertoire HTBI primers and Arm-PCR of CDR3 regions. TCRdb re-analysed the multiplex PCR reads in MiXCR, keeping a single row per CDR3 protein. The repertoire holds roughly 360,000 distinct CDR3 sequences, with about an eighth as singletons. Another study also made use of these data, one on T cells in Graves' hyperthyroidism and ophthalmopathy. That work adds: Uncontrolled infection, other autoimmune disease, pregnancy and lactation each barred patients from inclusion. TCR CDR3 underwent first-round RT-PCR with the HTBI primer set.

Sequencing was performed on peripheral blood mononuclear cells (PBMCs), taken at new diagnosis, from a patient treated with antithyroid drugs. The clonotype comes from a woman aged 18-30 years with Graves disease. The chain combines TRBV10-1 with TRBJ1-1; D gene ambiguous. The CDR3: CASSDRGAEAFF. The CDR3 region has the DNA TGCGCCAGCAGTGATCGAGGCGCTGAAGCTTTCTTT.